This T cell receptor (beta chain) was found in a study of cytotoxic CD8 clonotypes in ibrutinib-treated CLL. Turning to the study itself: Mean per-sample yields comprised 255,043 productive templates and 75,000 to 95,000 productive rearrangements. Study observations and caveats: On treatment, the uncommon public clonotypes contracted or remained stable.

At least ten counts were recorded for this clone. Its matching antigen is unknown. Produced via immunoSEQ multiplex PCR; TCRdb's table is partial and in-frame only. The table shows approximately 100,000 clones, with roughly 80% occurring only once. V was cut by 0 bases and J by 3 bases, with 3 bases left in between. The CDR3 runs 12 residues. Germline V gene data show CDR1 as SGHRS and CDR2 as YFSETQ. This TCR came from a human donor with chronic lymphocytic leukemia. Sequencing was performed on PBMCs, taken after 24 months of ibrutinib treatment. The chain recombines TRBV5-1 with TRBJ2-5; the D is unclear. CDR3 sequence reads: CASSLGEETQYF. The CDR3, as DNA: TGCGCCAGCAGCTTGGGGGAAGAGACCCAGTACTTC.